The subject of this entry is one T cell receptor beta chain. Its specificity is unknown. Both 60 Vbeta primers and 13 Jbeta primers went into the PCR. Clones were read by immunoSEQ multiplex PCR, and TCRdb kept only the in-frame ones, dropping some. The sample lists around 210,000 clones, approximately 84% occurring once. These data come from a study of cytomegalovirus exposure and HLA in healthy donors. Study conclusions and caveats: Researchers reported in a later analysis that common viral pathogens appeared linked to several top clusters. The analysis excluded some indistinguishable V segments, including TRBV6-2 and TRBV6-3. The authors judged a highly shared variant cluster likely a sequencing artifact. No immune exposure information besides CMV serostatus was available.

The V gene's germline CDR1 is MNHEY and CDR2 SVGAGI. The CDR3 totals 14 residues. V shed 1 base and J shed 5 bases, with 11 bases lying between them. The chain has TRBV6-5 and TRBJ2-5, with a possible D match to TRBD2 (5 bases). Sequencing used PBMCs. The receptor's source is a girl aged 2-15 years in good health and CMV-seronegative. The CDR3 is CASSYFGERETQYF. CDR3 bases: TGTGCCAGCAGTTACTTCGGGGAAAGGGAGACCCAGTACTTC.